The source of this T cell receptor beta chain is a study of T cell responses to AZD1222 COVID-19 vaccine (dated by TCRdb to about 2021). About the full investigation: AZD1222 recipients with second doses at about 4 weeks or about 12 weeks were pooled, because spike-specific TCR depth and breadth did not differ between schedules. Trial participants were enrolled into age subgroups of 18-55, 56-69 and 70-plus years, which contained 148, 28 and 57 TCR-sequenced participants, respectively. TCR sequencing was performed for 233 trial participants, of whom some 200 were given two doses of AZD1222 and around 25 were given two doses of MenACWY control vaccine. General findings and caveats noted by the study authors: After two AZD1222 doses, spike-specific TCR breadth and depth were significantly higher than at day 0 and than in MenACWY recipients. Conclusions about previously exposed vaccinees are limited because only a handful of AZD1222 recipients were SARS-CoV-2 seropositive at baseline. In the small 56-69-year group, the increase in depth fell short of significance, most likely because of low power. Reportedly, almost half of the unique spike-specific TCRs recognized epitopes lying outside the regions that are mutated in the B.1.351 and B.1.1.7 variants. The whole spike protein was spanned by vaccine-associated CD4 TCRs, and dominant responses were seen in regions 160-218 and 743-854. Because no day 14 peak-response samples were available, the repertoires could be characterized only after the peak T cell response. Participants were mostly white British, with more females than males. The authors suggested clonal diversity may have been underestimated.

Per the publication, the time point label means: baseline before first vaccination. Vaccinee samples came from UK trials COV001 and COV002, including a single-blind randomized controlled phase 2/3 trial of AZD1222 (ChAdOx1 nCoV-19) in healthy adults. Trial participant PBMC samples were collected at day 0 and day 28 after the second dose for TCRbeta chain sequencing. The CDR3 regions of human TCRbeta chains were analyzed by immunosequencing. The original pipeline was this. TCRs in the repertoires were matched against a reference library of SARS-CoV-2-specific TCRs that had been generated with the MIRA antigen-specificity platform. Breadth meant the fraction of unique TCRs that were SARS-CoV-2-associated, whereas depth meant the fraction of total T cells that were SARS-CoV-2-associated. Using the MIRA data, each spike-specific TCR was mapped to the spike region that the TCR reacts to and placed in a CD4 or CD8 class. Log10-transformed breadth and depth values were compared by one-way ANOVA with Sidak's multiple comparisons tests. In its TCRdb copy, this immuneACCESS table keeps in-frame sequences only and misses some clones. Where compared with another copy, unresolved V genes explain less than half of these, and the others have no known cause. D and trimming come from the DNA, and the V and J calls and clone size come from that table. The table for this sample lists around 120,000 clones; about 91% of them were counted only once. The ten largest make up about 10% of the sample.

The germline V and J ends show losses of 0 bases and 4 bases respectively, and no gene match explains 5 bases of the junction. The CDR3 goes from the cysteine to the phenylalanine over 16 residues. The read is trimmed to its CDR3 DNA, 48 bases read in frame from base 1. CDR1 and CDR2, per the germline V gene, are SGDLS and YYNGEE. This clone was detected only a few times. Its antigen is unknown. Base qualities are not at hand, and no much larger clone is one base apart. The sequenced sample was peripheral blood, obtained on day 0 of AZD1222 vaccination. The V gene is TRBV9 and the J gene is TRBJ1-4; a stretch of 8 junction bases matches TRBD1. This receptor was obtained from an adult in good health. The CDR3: CASSVGHGTGNEKLFF. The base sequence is TGTGCCAGCAGCGTAGGCCACGGGACAGGTAATGAAAAACTGTTTTTT.